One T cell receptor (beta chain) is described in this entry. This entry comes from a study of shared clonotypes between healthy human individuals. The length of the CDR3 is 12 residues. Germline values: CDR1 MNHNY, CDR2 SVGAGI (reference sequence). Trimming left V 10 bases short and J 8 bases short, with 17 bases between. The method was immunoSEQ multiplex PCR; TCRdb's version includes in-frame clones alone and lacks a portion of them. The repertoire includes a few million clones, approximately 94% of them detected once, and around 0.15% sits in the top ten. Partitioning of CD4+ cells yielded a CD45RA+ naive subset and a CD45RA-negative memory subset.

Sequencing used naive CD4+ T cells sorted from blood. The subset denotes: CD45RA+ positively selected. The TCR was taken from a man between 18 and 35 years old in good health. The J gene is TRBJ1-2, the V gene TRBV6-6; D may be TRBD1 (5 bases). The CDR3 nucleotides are TGTGCCATTCTCCGGGACGCGAAAGGCTACACCTTC. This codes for CAILRDAKGYTF.